This TCR beta chain was sequenced for a study of blood T cell repertoires in COVID-19. Study-wide background: PBMCs, B-cell-depleted T cells, or T cells provided the cDNA or gDNA that made up the material.

Only one count was recorded for this clone. Allocation to cohorts depended on clinical history reported by the participants. Symptom resolution, clearance, or two negative PCRs marked donors in Cohort 3 as recovered. Assay used: immunoSEQ multiplex PCR; TCRdb lists only in-frame clones, some missing. The table has fewer than 500,000 clones, 75% to 90% seen once. This receptor was taken from a young man who had recovered from COVID-19. What was sequenced was PBMCs or T cells enriched from blood (not recorded which).

The CDR3 loop is CASSLTAQPQHF. In DNA form, the CDR3 reads TGTGCCAGCAGCCTGACAGCTCAGCCCCAGCATTTT. This chain joins TRBV7-9 and TRBJ1-5, with D perhaps TRBD1 (5 bases). Germline CDR1 reads SEHNR; CDR2 reads FQNEAQ (reference sequence). V was trimmed by 5 bases and J by 6 bases, leaving 8 bases between them. The CDR3 totals 12 residues.